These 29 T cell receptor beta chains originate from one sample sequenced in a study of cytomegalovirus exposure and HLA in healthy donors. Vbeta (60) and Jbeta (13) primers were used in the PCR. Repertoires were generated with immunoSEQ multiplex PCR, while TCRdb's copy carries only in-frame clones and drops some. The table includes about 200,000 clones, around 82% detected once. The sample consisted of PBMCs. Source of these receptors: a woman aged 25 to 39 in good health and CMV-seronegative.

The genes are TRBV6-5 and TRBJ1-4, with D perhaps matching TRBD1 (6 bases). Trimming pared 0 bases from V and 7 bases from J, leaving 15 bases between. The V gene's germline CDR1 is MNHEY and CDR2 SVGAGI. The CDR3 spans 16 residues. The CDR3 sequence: CASSYSWSGEVEKLFF. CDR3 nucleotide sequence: TGTGCCAGCAGTTACTCGTGGTCAGGGGAAGTTGAAAAACTGTTTTTT.

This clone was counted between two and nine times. CDR3 sequence: CASSDTGGSGANVLTF. CDR3 DNA sequence: TGTGCCAGCAGTGACACAGGGGGCTCTGGGGCCAACGTCCTGACTTTC. The chain has TRBV2 and TRBJ2-6, with 8 bases aligning to TRBD1. Germline lookup yields CDR1 SNHLY and CDR2 FYNNEI. CDR3 size: 16 residues. V gave up 3 bases and J gave up 0 bases; unmatched junction bases: 1.

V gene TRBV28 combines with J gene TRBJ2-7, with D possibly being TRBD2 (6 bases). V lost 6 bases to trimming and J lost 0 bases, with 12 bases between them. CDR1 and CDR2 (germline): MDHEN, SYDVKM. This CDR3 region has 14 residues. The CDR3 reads CASRSPGLSYEQYF. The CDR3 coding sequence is TGTGCCAGCAGGAGTCCGGGACTCTCCTACGAGCAGTACTTC.

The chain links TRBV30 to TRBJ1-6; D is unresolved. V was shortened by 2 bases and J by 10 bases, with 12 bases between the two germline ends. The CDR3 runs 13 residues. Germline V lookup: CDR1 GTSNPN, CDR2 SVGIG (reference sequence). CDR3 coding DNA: TGTGCCTGGAGTTCTATGACCGGGTCACCCCTCCACTTT. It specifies CAWSSMTGSPLHF.

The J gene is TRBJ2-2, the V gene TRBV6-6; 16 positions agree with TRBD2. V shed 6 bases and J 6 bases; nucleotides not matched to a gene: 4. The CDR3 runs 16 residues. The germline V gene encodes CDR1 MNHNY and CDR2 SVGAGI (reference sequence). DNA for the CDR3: TGTGCCAGCAGAGGGACTAGCGGGGGGGCATCCGGGGAGCTGTTTTTT. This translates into CASRGTSGGASGELFF.

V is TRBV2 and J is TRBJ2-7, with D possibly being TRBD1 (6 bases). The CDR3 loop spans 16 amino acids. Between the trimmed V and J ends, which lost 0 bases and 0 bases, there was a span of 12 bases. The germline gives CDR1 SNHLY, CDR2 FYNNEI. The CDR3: CASSEALGAVSYEQYF. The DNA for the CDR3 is TGTGCCAGCAGTGAAGCTCTGGGGGCGGTCTCCTACGAGCAGTACTTC.

The CDR3 loop is CASSSGQNTEAFF. CDR3 coding DNA: TGTGCCAGCAGCTCGGGACAGAACACTGAAGCTTTCTTT. The J gene is TRBJ1-1, the V gene TRBV9; D may be TRBD1 (6 bases). Trimming shortened V by 4 bases and J by 1 base, and 8 bases separated the two germline ends. CDR1 and CDR2 from the germline V gene are SGDLS and YYNGEE. The CDR3 runs 13 residues.

The CDR3 sequence is CASSPTSRGAKNIQYF. For the CDR3, the DNA is TGTGCCAGCAGCCCAACAAGTCGGGGAGCCAAAAACATTCAGTACTTC. V gene TRBV5-4 combines with J gene TRBJ2-4, with D possibly being TRBD2 (5 bases). V shed 4 bases and J shed 0 bases, with 14 bases lying between them. CDR1 SGHNT and CDR2 YYREEE come from the germline V gene (reference sequence). The CDR3 length is 16 residues.

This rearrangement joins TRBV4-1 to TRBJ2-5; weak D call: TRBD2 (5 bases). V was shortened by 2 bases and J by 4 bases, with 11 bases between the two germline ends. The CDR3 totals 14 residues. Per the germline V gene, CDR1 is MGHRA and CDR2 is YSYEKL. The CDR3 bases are TGCGCCAGCAGCCAATCTAGCAGCGGAGAGACCCAGTACTTC. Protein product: CASSQSSSGETQYF.

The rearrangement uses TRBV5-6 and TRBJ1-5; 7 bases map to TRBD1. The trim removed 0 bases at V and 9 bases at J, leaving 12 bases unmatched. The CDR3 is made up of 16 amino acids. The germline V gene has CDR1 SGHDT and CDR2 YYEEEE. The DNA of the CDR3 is TGTGCCAGCAGCTTGGCTGCAGGGACAGCGCCTCGGCCCCAGCATTTT. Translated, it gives CASSLAAGTAPRPQHF. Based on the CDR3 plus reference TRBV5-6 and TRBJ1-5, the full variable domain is DAGVTQSPTHLIKTRGQQVTLRCSPKSGHDTVSWYQQALGQGPQFIFQYYEEEERQRGNFPDRFSGHQFPNYSSELNVNALLLGDSALYLCASSLAAGTAPRPQHFGDGTRLSIL.

In nucleotides, the CDR3 is TGTGCCAGCAGTTACTCACCTGCGGGAGCCAGCGAGCAGTACTTC. Translating it yields CASSYSPAGASEQYF. The V gene is TRBV6-5, the J gene TRBJ2-7; 7 bases map to TRBD2. The J segment lost 6 bases and the V segment lost 0 bases, leaving 8 bases of the junction unmatched. The CDR3 has 15 residues. Germline values: CDR1 MNHEY, CDR2 SVGAGI.

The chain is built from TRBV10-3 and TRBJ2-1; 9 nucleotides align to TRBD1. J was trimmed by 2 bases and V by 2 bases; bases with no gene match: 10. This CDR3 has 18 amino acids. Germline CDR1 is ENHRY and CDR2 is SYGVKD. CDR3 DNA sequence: TGTGCCATCAGTGAGACCCACAGGGGGCAACTCCCCTACAATGAGCAGTTCTTC. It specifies CAISETHRGQLPYNEQFF.

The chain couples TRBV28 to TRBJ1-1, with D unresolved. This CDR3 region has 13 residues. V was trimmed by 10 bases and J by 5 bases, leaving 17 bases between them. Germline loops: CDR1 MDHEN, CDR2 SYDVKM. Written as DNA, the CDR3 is TGTGCCACCACCTTCCTGGGAGGGACTGAAGCTTTCTTT. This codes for CATTFLGGTEAFF.

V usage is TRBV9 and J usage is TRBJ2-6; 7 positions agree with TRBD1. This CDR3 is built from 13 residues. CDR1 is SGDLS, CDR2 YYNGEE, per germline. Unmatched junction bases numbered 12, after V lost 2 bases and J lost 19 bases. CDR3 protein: CASSVAAGGPPTF. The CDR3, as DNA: TGTGCCAGCAGCGTGGCTGCAGGGGGTCCCCCAACTTTC. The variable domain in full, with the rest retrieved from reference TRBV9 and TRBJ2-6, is DSGVTQTPKHLITATGQRVTLRCSPRSGDLSVYWYQQSLDQGLQFLIQYYNGEERAKGNILERFSAQQFPDLHSELNLSSLELGDSALYFCASSVAAGGPPTFGAGSRLTVL.

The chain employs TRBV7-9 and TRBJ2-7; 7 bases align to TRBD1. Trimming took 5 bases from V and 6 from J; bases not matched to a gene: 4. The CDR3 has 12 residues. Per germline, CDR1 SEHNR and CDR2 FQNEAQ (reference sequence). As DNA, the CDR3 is TGTGCCAGCAGCCCCTACAGGGGCGAGCAGTACTTC. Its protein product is CASSPYRGEQYF.

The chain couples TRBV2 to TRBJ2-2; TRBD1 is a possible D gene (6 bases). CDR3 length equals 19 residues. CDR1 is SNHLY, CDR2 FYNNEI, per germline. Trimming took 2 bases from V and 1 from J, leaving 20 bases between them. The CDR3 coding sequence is TGTGCCAGCAGTGAAATACGGACGGACAGCTTCTTGAACACCGGGGAGCTGTTTTTT. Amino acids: CASSEIRTDSFLNTGELFF.

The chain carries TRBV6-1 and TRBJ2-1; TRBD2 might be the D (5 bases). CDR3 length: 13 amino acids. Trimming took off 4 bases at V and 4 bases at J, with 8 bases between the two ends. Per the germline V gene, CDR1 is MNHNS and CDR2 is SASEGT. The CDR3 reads CASSAGRYNEQFF. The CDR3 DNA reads TGTGCCAGCAGTGCTGGGAGATACAATGAGCAGTTCTTC.

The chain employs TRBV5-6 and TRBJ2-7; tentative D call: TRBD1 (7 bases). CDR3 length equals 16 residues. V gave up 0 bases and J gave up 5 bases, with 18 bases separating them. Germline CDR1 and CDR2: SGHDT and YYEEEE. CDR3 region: CASSLGGVGGQNEQYF. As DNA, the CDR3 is TGTGCCAGCAGCTTGGGTGGTGTGGGGGGACAGAACGAGCAGTACTTC.

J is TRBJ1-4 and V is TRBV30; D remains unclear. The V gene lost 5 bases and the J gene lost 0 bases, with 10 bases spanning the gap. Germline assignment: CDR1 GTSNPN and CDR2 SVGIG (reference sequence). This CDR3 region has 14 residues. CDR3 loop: CAWCRPATNEKLFF. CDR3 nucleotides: TGTGCCTGGTGTCGCCCAGCAACTAATGAAAAACTGTTTTTT.

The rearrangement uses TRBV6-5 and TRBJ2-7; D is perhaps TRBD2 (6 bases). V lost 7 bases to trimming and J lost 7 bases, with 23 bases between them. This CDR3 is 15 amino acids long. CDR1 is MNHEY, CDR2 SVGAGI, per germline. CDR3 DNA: TGTGCCAGCATGAAAGAGGGAGGCCTTAGGGAGGAGCAGTACTTC. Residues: CASMKEGGLREEQYF.

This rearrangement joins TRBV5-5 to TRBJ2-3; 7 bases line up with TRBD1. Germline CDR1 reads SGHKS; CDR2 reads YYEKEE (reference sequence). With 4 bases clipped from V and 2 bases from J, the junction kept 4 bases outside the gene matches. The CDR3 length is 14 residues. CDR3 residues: CASSKGQDTDTQYF. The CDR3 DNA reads TGTGCCAGCAGCAAAGGACAGGACACAGATACGCAGTATTTT.

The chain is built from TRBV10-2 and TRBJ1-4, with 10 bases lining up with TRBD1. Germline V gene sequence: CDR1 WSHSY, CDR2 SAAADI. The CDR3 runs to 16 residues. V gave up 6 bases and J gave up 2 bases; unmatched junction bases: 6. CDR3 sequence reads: CASSDDRGRTNEKLFF. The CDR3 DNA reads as TGCGCCAGCAGCGACGACAGGGGGCGGACTAATGAAAAACTGTTTTTT.

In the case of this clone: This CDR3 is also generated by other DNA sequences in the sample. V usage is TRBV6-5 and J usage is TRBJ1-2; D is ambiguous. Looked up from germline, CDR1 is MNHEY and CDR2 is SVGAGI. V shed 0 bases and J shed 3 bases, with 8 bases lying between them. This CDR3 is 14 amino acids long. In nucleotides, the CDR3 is TGTGCCAGCAGTTACTCGGTACAACACTATGGCTACACCTTC. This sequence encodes CASSYSVQHYGYTF.

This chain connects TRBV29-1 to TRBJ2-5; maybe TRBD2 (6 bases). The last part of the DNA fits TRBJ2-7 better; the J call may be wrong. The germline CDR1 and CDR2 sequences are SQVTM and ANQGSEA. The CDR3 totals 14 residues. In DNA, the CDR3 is TGCAGCGTTGAAGATCTGGAGGGAGTGAGCGAGCAGTACTTC. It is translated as CSVEDLEGVSEQYF.

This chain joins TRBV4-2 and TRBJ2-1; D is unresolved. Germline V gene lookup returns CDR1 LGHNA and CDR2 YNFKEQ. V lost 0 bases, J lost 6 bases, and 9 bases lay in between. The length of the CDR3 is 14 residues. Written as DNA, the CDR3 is TGTGCCAGCAGCCAAGATAGCATGGGCAATGAGCAGTTCTTC. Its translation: CASSQDSMGNEQFF.

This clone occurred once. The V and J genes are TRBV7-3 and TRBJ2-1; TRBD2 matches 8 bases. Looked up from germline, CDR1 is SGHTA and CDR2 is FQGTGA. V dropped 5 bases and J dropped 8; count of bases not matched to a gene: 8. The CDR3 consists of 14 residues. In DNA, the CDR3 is TGTGCCAGCAGCCCCTCGGGGGGGGGCCATGAGCAGTTCTTC. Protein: CASSPSGGGHEQFF.

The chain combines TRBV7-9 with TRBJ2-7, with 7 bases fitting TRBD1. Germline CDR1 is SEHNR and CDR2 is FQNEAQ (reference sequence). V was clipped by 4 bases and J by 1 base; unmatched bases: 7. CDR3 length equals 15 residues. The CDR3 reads CASSYRQGSSYEQYF. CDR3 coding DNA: TGTGCCAGCAGCTACCGACAGGGATCTTCCTACGAGCAGTACTTC.

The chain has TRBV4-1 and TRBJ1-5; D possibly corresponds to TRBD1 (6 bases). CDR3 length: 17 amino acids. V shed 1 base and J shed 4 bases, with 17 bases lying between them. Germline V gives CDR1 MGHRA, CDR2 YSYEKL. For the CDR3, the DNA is TGCGCCAGCAGCCAAGTACGGGGCAGGGGTTTGAATCAGCCCCAGCATTTT. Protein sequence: CASSQVRGRGLNQPQHF.

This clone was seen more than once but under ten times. The CDR3, as DNA: TGTGCCAGCAGCGGCGGGACAGGCGAAAAACTGTTTTTT. This encodes CASSGGTGEKLFF. The chain recombines TRBV5-4 with TRBJ1-4, with TRBD1 matching 8 bases. Germline V gene sequence: CDR1 SGHNT, CDR2 YYREEE (reference sequence). Unmatched junction bases numbered 4, after V lost 4 bases and J lost 8 bases. This CDR3 contains 13 residues.